Listed below are T cell receptor beta chains from one sample, sequenced in a study of T cell responses to AZD1222 COVID-19 vaccine. Measured with immunoSEQ multiplex PCR; TCRdb has only the in-frame clones, and not every one. The table records around 140,000 clones, roughly 90% of them present only once. Sequenced material: peripheral blood, taken on day 0 of AZD1222 vaccination. These receptors originate from an adult in good health. Both conserved end residues are part of each CDR3. A D gene is named only where the DNA matches it firmly. Expanded clones get a size class; other rows say once, few or many, or leave the size out.

j_gene | d_gene | v_gene | abundance | CDR3nt | CDR3aa
TRBJ1-1 | NA | TRBV18 | NA | TGTGCCAGCTCACCTTGGGGTGCAGGGATGAACACTGAAGCTTTCTTT | CASSPWGAGMNTEAFF
TRBJ1-5 | TRBD1 | TRBV6-2/TRBV6-3 | NA | TGTGCCAGCAGTGCGACAGGGATCCATCAGCCCCAGCATTTT | CASSATGIHQPQHF
TRBJ1-2 | TRBD1 | TRBV6-2/TRBV6-3 | NA | TGTGCCAGCAGTCCCGAAGCGACAGGGTCCTGGCAGGGCTACACCTTC | CASSPEATGSWQGYTF
TRBJ1-5 | NA | TRBV29-1 | NA | TGCAGCGTTGAAGAGTCGGGGGTCGGGCAGCCCCAGCATTTT | CSVEESGVGQPQHF
TRBJ1-2 | NA | TRBV15 | NA | TGTGCCACCAGCAGAGAGGTGGGCAGAGGCTACACCTTC | CATSREVGRGYTF
TRBJ2-5 | NA | TRBV10-3 | NA | TGTGCCATCAGTGAAGGTGACCGGCGGGGAGAGACCCAGTACTTC | CAISEGDRRGETQYF
TRBJ2-3 | NA | TRBV10-2 | NA | TGCGCCAGCAGTCCCGCTACCCTTAGTACGCAGTATTTT | CASSPATLSTQYF
TRBJ1-1 | NA | TRBV19 | NA | TGTGCCAGTAGTATGGGGGGGAACACTGAAGCTTTCTTT | CASSMGGNTEAFF
TRBJ1-1 | NA | TRBV7-9 | NA | TGTGCCAGCAGCCCCATCATGAACACTGAAGCTTTCTTT | CASSPIMNTEAFF
TRBJ2-7 | TRBD2 | TRBV7-8 | NA | TGTGCCAGCAGCTTAGCGCTAGCGGGTAGTGCCTACGAGCAGTACTTC | CASSLALAGSAYEQYF
TRBJ1-1 | NA | TRBV7-9 | NA | TGTGCCAGCAGCTCACCCAACCTGCTAGGGACTGAAGCTTTCTTT | CASSSPNLLGTEAFF
TRBJ2-7 | NA | TRBV12-3/TRBV12-4 | NA | TGTGCCAGCAGTTTGGACTCTTCATACGAGCAGTACTTC | CASSLDSSYEQYF
TRBJ2-2 | NA | TRBV28 | NA | TGTGCCAGCAGTTTTCCAGGCGGGGAGCTGTTTTTT | CASSFPGGELFF
TRBJ1-2 | NA | TRBV27 | NA | TGTGCCAGCAGTTTTAGGGCAGCGAACTATGGCTACACCTTC | CASSFRAANYGYTF
TRBJ2-7 | NA | TRBV28 | NA | TGTGCCAGCAGTAGAAGCTACGAGCAGTACTTC | CASSRSYEQYF
TRBJ1-2 | NA | TRBV19 | NA | TGTGCCAGTAGTATACAGTGGAGGGGGACCGGCTACACCTTC | CASSIQWRGTGYTF
TRBJ2-1 | TRBD2 | TRBV5-4 | NA | TGTGCCAGCAGCCCGCCCCAGACTAGCGGGCACAATGAGCAGTTCTTC | CASSPPQTSGHNEQFF
TRBJ2-5 | TRBD2 | TRBV7-3 | once | TGTGCCAGCAGCTTAACAGGGACTACCACTCAAGAGACCCAGTACTTC | CASSLTGTTTQETQYF
TRBJ2-6 | TRBD2 | TRBV5-6 | NA | TGTGCCAGCAGCTTGAGACTAGCGGGGCAGGATGGGGCCAACGTCCTGACTTTC | CASSLRLAGQDGANVLTF
TRBJ2-7 | TRBD2 | TRBV5-1 | NA | TGCGCCAGCAGCTTGGGCCCCTTCACTAGCGGGAGTGGAGAGCAGTACTTC | CASSLGPFTSGSGEQYF
TRBJ1-1 | NA | TRBV6-4 | NA | TGTGCCAGCAGTGACAGAATTAACACTGAAGCTTTCTTT | CASSDRINTEAFF
TRBJ2-1 | TRBD1 | TRBV6-5 | NA | TGTGCCAGCAGGACAGGGGGTTCCTACAATGAGCAGTTCTTC | CASRTGGSYNEQFF
TRBJ2-7 | NA | TRBV18 | once | TGTGCCAGCTCACCTGGTCCAGGGACCTACGAGCAGTACTTC | CASSPGPGTYEQYF
TRBJ1-1 | NA | TRBV5-1 | NA | TGCGCCAGCAGCTTCCAGGGCCCGAACACTGAAGCTTTCTTT | CASSFQGPNTEAFF
TRBJ1-1 | NA | TRBV3-1/TRBV3-2 | NA | TGTGCCAGCAGCCAAGCCGTTAACACTGAAGCTTTCTTT | CASSQAVNTEAFF
TRBJ2-3 | NA | TRBV3-1/TRBV3-2 | NA | TGTGCCAGCAGCCAAGGGGGGCCGGTTTATTTT | CASSQGGPVYF
TRBJ1-3 | TRBD1 | TRBV5-4 | NA | TGTGCCAGCCGCGGGACAGGAGTGAGCTCTGGAAACACCATATATTTT | CASRGTGVSSGNTIYF
TRBJ2-7 | TRBD2 | TRBV4-2 | NA | TGTGCCAGCAGCCCCGGGACTAGTACCTACGAGCAGTACTTC | CASSPGTSTYEQYF
TRBJ1-6 | NA | TRBV27 | NA | TGTGCCAGCAGTTTATCAACCCGGGGTAGTTATTCACCCCTCCACTTT | CASSLSTRGSYSPLHF
TRBJ1-1 | TRBD1 | TRBV30 | NA | TGTGCCTGGAGTGCCGACAGGGGAGCTGAAGCTTTCTTT | CAWSADRGAEAFF
TRBJ2-7 | NA | TRBV28 | NA | TGTGCCAGCAGTTTATACCCAGCCGGATACTCCTACGAGCAGTACTTC | CASSLYPAGYSYEQYF
TRBJ2-1 | NA | TRBV7-3 | once | TGTGCCAGCAGCTTACTAAAGTCCCCGGGGCGCGTATCCTACAATGAGCAGTTCTTC | CASSLLKSPGRVSYNEQFF
TRBJ2-3 | NA | TRBV5-1 | NA | TGCGCCAGCAGCTTGGAGGACGATACGCAGTATTTT | CASSLEDDTQYF
TRBJ1-2 | NA | TRBV19 | NA | TGTGCCAGTAGTATCGGCAGGTATGGCTACACCTTC | CASSIGRYGYTF
TRBJ1-6 | NA | TRBV6-5 | NA | TGTGCCAGCAGTTCGCTGCCTCCTAATTCACCCCTCCACTTT | CASSSLPPNSPLHF
TRBJ1-4 | NA | TRBV7-2 | NA | TGTGCCAGCAGCTTCCGACGGGGTTCGGCTAATGAAAAACTGTTTTTT | CASSFRRGSANEKLFF
TRBJ1-1 | TRBD1 | TRBV3-1/TRBV3-2 | NA | TGTGCCAGCAGCTGGACAGGCATGAACACTGAAGCTTTCTTT | CASSWTGMNTEAFF
TRBJ2-1 | TRBD2 | TRBV7-9 | NA | TGTGCCAGCAGCTTAGGTCTAGCGGGATTCTCCTACAATGAGCAGTTCTTC | CASSLGLAGFSYNEQFF
TRBJ1-4 | NA | TRBV11-2 | NA | TGTGCCAGCAAGGGTCGCACAACTAATGAAAAACTGTTTTTT | CASKGRTTNEKLFF
TRBJ2-2 | NA | TRBV28 | NA | TGTGCCAGCAGTCCCGAGCGTGCGAACACCGGGGAGCTGTTTTTT | CASSPERANTGELFF
TRBJ2-1 | NA | TRBV11-3 | NA | TGTGCCAGCAGCTTAGAAGGAGCCGGGGCTTACAATGAGCAGTTCTTC | CASSLEGAGAYNEQFF
TRBJ1-1 | NA | TRBV28 | NA | TGTGCCAGCAGCCCAGGAACCCACACTGAAGCTTTCTTT | CASSPGTHTEAFF
TRBJ1-6 | NA | TRBV7-3 | NA | TGTGCCAGCAGCACCACAGGTCCGGGCTCACCCCTCCACTTT | CASSTTGPGSPLHF
TRBJ2-3 | TRBD2 | TRBV5-1 | NA | TGCGCCAGCAGCCCGCTTGGAGGGAGCGGGGGAAGGGCAGATACGCAGTATTTT | CASSPLGGSGGRADTQYF
TRBJ2-7 | NA | TRBV18 | once | TGTGCCAGCTCACCCCACAGGGATCACGAGCAGTACTTC | CASSPHRDHEQYF
TRBJ1-1 | NA | TRBV19 | once | TGTGCCAGTAGTAGGGACCCGCCCGCTGAAGCTTTCTTT | CASSRDPPAEAFF
TRBJ2-3 | TRBD2 | TRBV2 | NA | TGTGCCAGCAGTGTAGCGGGGGGGACAGATACGCAGTATTTT | CASSVAGGTDTQYF
TRBJ1-2 | TRBD1 | TRBV28 | NA | TGTGCCAGCAGGACACAGGGGGCTAGGGATAGCTATGGCTACACCTTC | CASRTQGARDSYGYTF
TRBJ1-2 | NA | TRBV21-1 | NA | TGTGCCAGCAGCAAAGGGGGGGGTTGTGGCTACACCTTC | CASSKGGGCGYTF
TRBJ1-3 | TRBD1 | TRBV4-2 | NA | TGTGCCAGCAGCCCAGGACAGGGCGGGGGAAACACCATATATTTT | CASSPGQGGGNTIYF
TRBJ1-5 | TRBD1 | TRBV6-5 | NA | TGTGCCAGCAGTACAGGGGTCTTCAGTCAGCCCCAGCATTTT | CASSTGVFSQPQHF
TRBJ1-3 | NA | TRBV5-6 | NA | TGTGCCAGCAGCCTTGGGGGGAATGGAAACACCATATATTTT | CASSLGGNGNTIYF
TRBJ1-5 | NA | TRBV29-1 | NA | TGCAGCGTTGGTTCTGGGGATCAGCCCCAGCATTTT | CSVGSGDQPQHF
TRBJ2-1 | TRBD2 | TRBV7-3 | NA | TGTGCCAGCAGCTACGCTAGCGGGAGATTAAATGAGCAGTTCTTC | CASSYASGRLNEQFF
TRBJ1-4 | TRBD1 | TRBV7-8 | NA | TGTGCCAGCAGCTTAGAAGTCCAGGGGGTCAATGAAAAACTGTTTTTT | CASSLEVQGVNEKLFF